The entry below describes one T cell receptor beta chain. Its specificity is unknown. Time point reported: week 23, last vaccination. Every vaccination contained 300 ug of the mutant IDH1 20-mer peptide and was paired with topical imiquimod. V was trimmed by 5 bases and J by 3 bases, leaving 14 bases between them. The germline V gene has CDR1 LNHDA and CDR2 SQIVND (reference sequence). This CDR3 contains 14 residues. This record belongs to a study of a mutant IDH1 vaccine in newly diagnosed glioma. The wider study: Patients had received radiotherapy, temozolomide, or both previously, most receiving both.

Sequencing was performed with immunoSEQ multiplex PCR; in TCRdb, only in-frame clones are kept and a portion is missing. The sample carries 35,000 to 50,000 clones, around 85% recorded once. V is TRBV19 and J is TRBJ2-7; perhaps TRBD2 as D (6 bases). The receptor was derived from a woman aged 18-35 years with glioma. Some clones in this sample may be carry-over from other donors' samples. The specimen comprised PBMCs, sampled from a glioma patient whose treatment included an IDH1 peptide vaccine. This CDR3 is CASSLKPGVYEQYF. The CDR3, as DNA: TGTGCCAGTAGTTTGAAGCCGGGAGTCTACGAGCAGTACTTC.